The sequence of this T cell receptor beta chain was determined in a study of blood T cell repertoires in COVID-19. Across the whole study: Sites in the United States, Italy and Spain provided acute and convalescent COVID-19 samples. Sources were T cells, B-cell-depleted T cells, or PBMCs; the material itself was cDNA or gDNA.

On this clone itself: Relative to the germline gene, one junction end is altered; a read error may explain this.

CDR3 length equals 14 residues. Germline loops: CDR1 SGHRS, CDR2 YFSETQ. In the original workflow: It was from reference gene primer amplification that nucleated cell counts were estimated. Assay used: immunoSEQ multiplex PCR; TCRdb lists only in-frame clones, some missing. V and J calls plus clone size are reproduced from that table; the DNA served to infer D and trimming. The repertoire holds just over 85,000 clones, with roughly nine tenths as singletons. The receptor comes from a man aged 45 to 65 with acute or convalescent COVID-19. The sequenced material came from peripheral blood. This rearrangement joins TRBV5-1 to TRBJ2-3; a weak D match, TRBD2 (6 bases). The CDR3 DNA reads TGCGCCGGCAGGTCGACTAGTGGCGCAGATACGCAGTATTTT. It yields the protein CAGRSTSGADTQYF.